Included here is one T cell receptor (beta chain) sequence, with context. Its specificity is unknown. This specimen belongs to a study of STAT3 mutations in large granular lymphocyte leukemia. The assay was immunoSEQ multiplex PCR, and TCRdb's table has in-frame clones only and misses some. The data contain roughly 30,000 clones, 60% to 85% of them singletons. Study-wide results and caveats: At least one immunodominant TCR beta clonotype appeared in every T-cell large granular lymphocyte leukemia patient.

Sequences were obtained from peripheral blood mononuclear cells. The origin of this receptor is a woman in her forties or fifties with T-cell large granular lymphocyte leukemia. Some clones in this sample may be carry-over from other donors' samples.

CDR3 in amino acids: CASSPDGYNEQFF. The CDR3 DNA sequence: TGTGCCAGCTCACCGGATGGCTACAATGAGCAGTTCTTC. The chain combines TRBV18 with TRBJ2-1; D remains unclear. This CDR3 has 13 amino acids. CDR1 and CDR2 (germline): KGHSH, LQKENI. Trimming took 3 bases from V and 3 from J, leaving 6 bases between them.